This T cell receptor (beta chain) was retrieved from a study of T cells in Graves' hyperthyroidism and ophthalmopathy. The study excluded patients with uncontrolled infection, other autoimmune disease, pregnancy or lactation. The blood sample predates any ophthalmopathy symptoms, coming from first hyperthyroidism diagnosis. Comment on this clonotype: Its antigen remains unidentified.

General study results and limits: Within blood appeared most thyroid clonotypes that had expanded above 0.001. Ophthalmopathy was identified by the model a median approximately 6.9 months ahead of onset.

Amplification targeted TCR beta CDR3 regions from RNA transcripts. HTBI primers were the set used in a first-round RT-PCR of the TCR CDR3. One entry per CDR3 protein results from TCRdb running MiXCR on the multiplex PCR reads. The table includes approximately 370,000 distinct CDR3 sequences, 17% detected once. Trimming took 3 bases from V and 0 from J, leaving 8 bases between them. Germline CDR1 reads MGHRA; CDR2 reads YSYEKL. CDR3 length equals 15 residues. The rearrangement joins TRBV4-1 to TRBJ1-4; D is unresolved. This TCR was recovered from a woman aged 25-40 years with Graves' hyperthyroidism that later progressed to Graves' ophthalmopathy. The material sequenced was blood. The CDR3 spells CASSHVIPTNEKLFF. CDR3 bases: TGCGCCAGCAGCCATGTCATCCCAACTAATGAAAAACTGTTTTTT.